This TCR beta chain was obtained from a study of blood T cells in healthy people across ages. About the study: There was about one barcoded beta molecule captured by template switching per two T cells. Findings and limits, study-wide: Versus aged donors, long-lived donors had higher diversity and more naive CD4+ cells. With age, beta diversity per million T cells declined roughly linearly, significantly by 40.

Alongside a J-beta primer mix, a sample-barcoded 5' primer served in a second PCR lasting about 7 to 12 cycles. Every sample gave at least 2.5 million paired-end reads containing CDR3. One entry per CDR3 protein results from TCRdb running MiXCR on the 5' RACE reads. The sample shows about 670,000 distinct CDR3 sequences, roughly half of them seen only once. The table lists this clonotype with many counts. The target antigen is unknown. Germline V gives CDR1 SGHRS, CDR2 YFSETQ. Between the trimmed V and J ends, which lost 2 bases and 3 bases, there was a span of 11 bases. The CDR3 loop spans 14 amino acids.

The TCR originated in a woman of 80 years or more in good health. Sequencing was carried out using blood. The chain uses TRBV5-1 and TRBJ2-5, with TRBD1 as a possible D gene (5 bases). The CDR3 protein is CASSLFSTEETQYF. CDR3 in DNA: TGCGCCAGCAGCTTATTTTCGACAGAAGAGACCCAGTACTTC.